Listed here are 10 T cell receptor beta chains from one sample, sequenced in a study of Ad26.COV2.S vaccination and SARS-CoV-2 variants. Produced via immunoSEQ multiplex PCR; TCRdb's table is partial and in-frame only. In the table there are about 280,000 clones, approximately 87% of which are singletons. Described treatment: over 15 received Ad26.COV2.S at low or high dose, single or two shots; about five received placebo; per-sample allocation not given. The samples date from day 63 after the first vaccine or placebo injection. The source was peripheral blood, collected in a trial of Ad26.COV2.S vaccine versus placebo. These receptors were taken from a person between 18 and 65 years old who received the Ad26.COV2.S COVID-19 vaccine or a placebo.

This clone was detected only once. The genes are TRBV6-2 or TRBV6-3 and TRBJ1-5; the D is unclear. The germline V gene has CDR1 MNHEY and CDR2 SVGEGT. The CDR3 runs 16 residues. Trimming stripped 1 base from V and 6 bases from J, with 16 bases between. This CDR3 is CASSYLSLRVFQPQHF. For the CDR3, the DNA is TGTGCCAGCAGTTACTTATCCCTAAGGGTATTTCAGCCCCAGCATTTT.

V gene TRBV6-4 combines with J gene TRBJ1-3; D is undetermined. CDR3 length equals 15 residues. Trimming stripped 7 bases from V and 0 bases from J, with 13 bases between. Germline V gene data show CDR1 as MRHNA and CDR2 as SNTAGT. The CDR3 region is CASKGKCASGNTIYF. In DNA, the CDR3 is TGTGCCAGCAAGGGAAAGTGTGCCTCTGGAAACACCATATATTTT.

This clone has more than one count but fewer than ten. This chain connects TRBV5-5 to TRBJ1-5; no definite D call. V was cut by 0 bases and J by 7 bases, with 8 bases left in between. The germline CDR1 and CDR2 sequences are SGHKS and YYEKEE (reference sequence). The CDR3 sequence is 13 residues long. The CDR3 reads CASSLGSGQPQHF. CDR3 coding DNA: TGTGCCAGCAGCTTGGGTTCGGGGCAGCCCCAGCATTTT.

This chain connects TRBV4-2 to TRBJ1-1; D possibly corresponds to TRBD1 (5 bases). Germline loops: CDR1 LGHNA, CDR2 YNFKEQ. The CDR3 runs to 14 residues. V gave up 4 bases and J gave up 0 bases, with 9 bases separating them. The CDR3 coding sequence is TGTGCCAGCAGCCTGACAGTAGTGAACACTGAAGCTTTCTTT. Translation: CASSLTVVNTEAFF.

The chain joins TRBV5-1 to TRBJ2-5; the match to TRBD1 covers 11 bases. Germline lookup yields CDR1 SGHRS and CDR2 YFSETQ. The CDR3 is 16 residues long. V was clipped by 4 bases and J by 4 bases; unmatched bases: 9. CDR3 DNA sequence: TGCGCCAGCAGCCTTAGGACAGGGGGCATCTCAGAGACCCAGTACTTC. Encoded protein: CASSLRTGGISETQYF.

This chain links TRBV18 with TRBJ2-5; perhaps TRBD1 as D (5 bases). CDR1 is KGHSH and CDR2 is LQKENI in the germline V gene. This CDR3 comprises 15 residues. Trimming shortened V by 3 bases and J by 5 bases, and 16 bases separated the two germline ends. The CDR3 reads CASSPKQGARETQYF. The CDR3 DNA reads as TGTGCCAGCTCACCGAAACAAGGGGCGCGGGAGACCCAGTACTTC.

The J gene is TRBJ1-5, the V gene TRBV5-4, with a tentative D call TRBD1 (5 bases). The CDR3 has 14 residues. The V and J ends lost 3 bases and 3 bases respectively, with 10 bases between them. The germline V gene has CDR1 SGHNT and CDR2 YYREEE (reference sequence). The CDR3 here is CASSSQGSNQPQHF. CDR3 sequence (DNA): TGTGCCAGCAGCTCCCAGGGTTCCAATCAGCCCCAGCATTTT. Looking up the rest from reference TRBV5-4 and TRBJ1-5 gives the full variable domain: ETGVTQSPTHLIKTRGQQVTLRCSSQSGHNTVSWYQQALGQGPQFIFQYYREEENGRGNFPPRFSGLQFPNYSSELNVNALELDDSALYLCASSSQGSNQPQHFGDGTRLSIL.

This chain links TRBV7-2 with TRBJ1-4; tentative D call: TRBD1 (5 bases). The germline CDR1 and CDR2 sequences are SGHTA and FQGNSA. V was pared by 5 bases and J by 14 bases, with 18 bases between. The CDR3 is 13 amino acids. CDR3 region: CASSVRAGNLLFF. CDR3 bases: TGTGCCAGCAGCGTTAGAGCAGGGAACCTGCTGTTTTTT.

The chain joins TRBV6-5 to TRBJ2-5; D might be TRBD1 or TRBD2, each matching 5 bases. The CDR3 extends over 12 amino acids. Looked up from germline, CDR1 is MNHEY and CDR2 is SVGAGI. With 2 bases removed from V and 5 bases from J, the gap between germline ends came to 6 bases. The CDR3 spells CASSYEGETQYF. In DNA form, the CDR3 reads TGTGCCAGCAGTTACGAGGGGGAGACCCAGTACTTC.

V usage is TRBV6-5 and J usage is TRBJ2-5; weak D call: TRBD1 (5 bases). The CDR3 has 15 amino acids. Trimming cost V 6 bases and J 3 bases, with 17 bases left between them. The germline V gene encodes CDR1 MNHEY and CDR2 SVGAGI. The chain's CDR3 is CASRPYGPDKETQYF. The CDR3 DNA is TGTGCCAGCAGGCCCTACGGCCCGGACAAAGAGACCCAGTACTTC.